This is a list of T cell receptor beta chains from one sample in a study of identical twins. TCRdb re-called the 5' RACE reads with MiXCR, one entry per CDR3 protein. The top ten hold about 1.8% of the sample, which has 200,000 to 250,000 distinct CDR3 sequences, 7.5% seen once. The same specimen was also included in a second study, on yellow fever vaccine responses in identical twins.

Sequenced input: memory (CD45RO+) T cells sorted from blood. The receptors stem from a woman aged 18 to 35 in good health. Both conserved end residues are part of each CDR3. D genes are given only for firm matches. Clone size is stated in some rows and not others, as once, few, many or a class when expanded.

j_call clone_size v_call d_call cdr3_nt cdr3_aa
TRBJ2-5 few TRBV6-2/TRBV6-3 TRBD2 TGTGCCAGCAGTCCCCGGACTAGCGGGGGCCCAAAGAACCCGTACCAAGAGACCCAGTACTTC CASSPRTSGGPKNPYQETQYF
TRBJ2-3 few TRBV30 TRBD2 TGTGCCTGGAGTCGCCGGGACTACACAGATACGCAGTATTTT CAWSRRDYTDTQYF
TRBJ2-1 few TRBV14 TRBD1 TGTGCCAGCAGCCCCCGGACAGGGTCTTACAATGAGCAGTTCTTC CASSPRTGSYNEQFF
TRBJ2-5 few TRBV15 TRBD2 TGTGCCACCAGCAGAGCCACTCCGGGACTAGGGATGGAGACCCAGTACTTC CATSRATPGLGMETQYF
TRBJ2-7 - TRBV6-1 TRBD1 TGTGCCTCGGGACAGGCCTACGAGCAGTACTTC CASGQAYEQYF
TRBJ2-5 - TRBV7-6 - TGTGCCAGCAGCGTGGTATTTCGCGGAGAGACCCAGTACTTC CASSVVFRGETQYF
TRBJ2-5 many TRBV20-1 TRBD1 TGCAGTGCTAGGCTAGGGACAGCGCAAGAGACCCAGTACTTC CSARLGTAQETQYF
TRBJ2-2 few TRBV28 - TGTGCCAGCAGTTTACCGCTGAACACCGGGGAGCTGTTTTTT CASSLPLNTGELFF
TRBJ2-2 many TRBV24-1 - TGTGCCACCAGTGATTTTAACGAGGCCGGGGAGCTGTTTTTT CATSDFNEAGELFF
TRBJ2-2 few TRBV30 - TGTGCCTGGAGCGGAATGGGGGGGCCCACCGGGGAGCTGTTTTTT CAWSGMGGPTGELFF
TRBJ2-6 - TRBV28 - TGTGCCAGCAGTTTTCATGCCCGGGGTGGGGCCAACGTCCTGACTTTC CASSFHARGGANVLTF
TRBJ2-1 few TRBV6-2/TRBV6-3 TRBD2 TGTGCCAGCAGTTACGAAACTAGCGGATACAATGAGCAGTTCTTC CASSYETSGYNEQFF
TRBJ1-1 many TRBV12-3/TRBV12-4 TRBD1 TGTGCCAGCAGTCCCACCCGGACAGGCGGAACTGAAGCTTTCTTT CASSPTRTGGTEAFF
TRBJ2-7 many TRBV14 - TGTGCCAGCAGCCGGGCTCTTGGCTACGAGCAGTACTTC CASSRALGYEQYF
TRBJ1-5 few TRBV2 TRBD1 TGTGCCAGCAGTCGGGACAGGGGGGCGGGTCAGCCCCAGCATTTT CASSRDRGAGQPQHF
TRBJ2-7 - TRBV5-5 TRBD1 TGTGCCAGCTGGGGACAGCCCTACGAGCAGTACTTC CASWGQPYEQYF
TRBJ1-1 many TRBV5-6 - TGTGCCAGCAGCTTGGGTCACCGGAACACTGAAGCTTTCTTT CASSLGHRNTEAFF
TRBJ2-1 many TRBV6-2/TRBV6-3 TRBD2 TGTGCCAGCGGCACACTAGCGCCGAGCTCCTACAATGAGCAGTTCTTC CASGTLAPSSYNEQFF
TRBJ2-2 few TRBV20-1 - TGCAGTGCTAGAGATTTTGCGGAACTAGCGAACACCGGGGAGCTGTTTTTT CSARDFAELANTGELFF
TRBJ1-3 few TRBV20-1 TRBD1 TGCAGTGCCTCCCACAGGGGGAGTGGAAACACCATATATTTT CSASHRGSGNTIYF
TRBJ2-3 - TRBV6-5 - TGTGCCAGCACCGAACCTGGGACAGATACGCAGTATTTT CASTEPGTDTQYF
TRBJ2-5 - TRBV7-8 TRBD1 TGTGCCAGCGCATCGCCCTTGTCGACAGGGTACGAAGAGACCCAGTACTTC CASASPLSTGYEETQYF
TRBJ1-2 many TRBV20-1 - TGCAGTGCTCCCCTGGAGATGATTAACTATGGCTACACCTTC CSAPLEMINYGYTF
TRBJ2-5 few TRBV4-1 TRBD2 TGCGCCAGCAGCCCCCAGCGGGGGGGCGTGGAGACCCAGTACTTC CASSPQRGGVETQYF